The text below deals with one T cell receptor beta chain. This CDR3 is built from 14 residues. Germline lookup yields CDR1 MNHEY and CDR2 SMNVEV (reference sequence). J was trimmed by 5 bases and V by 8 bases; bases with no gene match: 5. Profiling relied on immunoSEQ multiplex PCR, and the TCRdb table lists in-frame clones only, not all of them. The sample records around 2,000,000 clones, about 95% being singletons. The sample is drawn from a study of shared clonotypes between healthy human individuals. Study background: Those who served as donors were a couple of women and a few men between the ages of 18 and 49. There were three CD4 naive, three CD4 memory, two CD8 naive and one CD8 memory plates per donor.

Naive-designated CD8 cells lacked CD45RO, were positively enriched for CCR7, and omitted terminally differentiated effector memory CD45RA+ cells. This sequence originates from a young man in good health. Sequenced sample: naive CD8+ T cells sorted from blood. This chain uses TRBV27 with TRBJ2-2; TRBD1 matches at 10 bases. The CDR3 loop is CASRDRGGTGELFF. The CDR3 DNA follows: TGTGCCAGCCGGGACAGGGGAGGGACCGGGGAGCTGTTTTTT.